The text below deals with one T cell receptor (beta chain). The repertoire was sequenced with immunoSEQ multiplex PCR; TCRdb's copy has only in-frame clones and lacks some. The sample consists of 90,000 or so clones, 90% of them appearing once. This sample is part of a study of blood T cell repertoires in COVID-19. Source material: peripheral blood. This receptor was obtained from a woman aged 80 or older with active or convalescent COVID-19.

CDR3 nucleotide sequence: TGTGCCAGCACCCTCGGGACTAGCGGAGAAGAGACCCAGTACTTC. Protein product: CASTLGTSGEETQYF. The chain has TRBV19 and TRBJ2-5, with 11 bases identical to TRBD2. The CDR3 has 15 amino acids. Trimming cost V 9 bases and J 3 bases; bases outside gene matches: 9. The V gene's germline CDR1 is LNHDA and CDR2 SQIVND (reference sequence). The variable domain in full, with the rest retrieved from reference TRBV19 and TRBJ2-5, is DGGITQSPKYLFRKEGQNVTLSCEQNLNHDAMYWYRQDPGQGLRLIYYSQIVNDFQKGDIAEGYSVSREKKESFPLTVTSAQKNPTAFYLCASTLGTSGEETQYFGPGTRLLVL.